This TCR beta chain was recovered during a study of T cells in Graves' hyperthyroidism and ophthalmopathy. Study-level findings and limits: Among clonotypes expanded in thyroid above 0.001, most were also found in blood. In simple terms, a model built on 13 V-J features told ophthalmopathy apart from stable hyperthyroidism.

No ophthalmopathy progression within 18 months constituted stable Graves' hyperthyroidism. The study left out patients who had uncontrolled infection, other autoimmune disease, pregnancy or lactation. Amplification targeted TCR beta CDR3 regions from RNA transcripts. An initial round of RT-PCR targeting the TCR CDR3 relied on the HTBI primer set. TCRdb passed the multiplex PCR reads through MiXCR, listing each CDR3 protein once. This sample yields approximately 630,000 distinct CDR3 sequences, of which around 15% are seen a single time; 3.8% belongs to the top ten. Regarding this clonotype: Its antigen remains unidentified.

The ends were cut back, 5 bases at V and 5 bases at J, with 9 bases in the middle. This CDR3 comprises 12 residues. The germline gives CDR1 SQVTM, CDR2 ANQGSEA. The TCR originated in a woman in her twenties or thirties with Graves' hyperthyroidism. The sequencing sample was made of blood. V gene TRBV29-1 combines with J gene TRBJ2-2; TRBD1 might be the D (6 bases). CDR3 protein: CSVFGQTGELFF. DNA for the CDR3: TGCAGCGTTTTCGGACAGACCGGGGAGCTGTTTTTT.